Listed here is a single T cell receptor beta chain. This clone was seen just once. Its recognized antigen is unknown. No base quality values were provided; no much bigger clone lies one nucleotide off. TCRbeta CDR3 regions were amplified from genomic DNA by means of the immunoSEQ Assay, a bias-controlled multiplex PCR. In the authors' own workflow: Within the assay, amplification of reference gene primers was used to estimate how many nucleated cells each sample contained. To quantify the absolute abundance of each unique TCRbeta CDR3 rearrangement, sequence reads were collapsed and filtered. Productive Simpson clonality was computed per sample as the square root of Simpson's diversity index over productive rearrangements. TCRdb took this table from immuneACCESS and kept in-frame rearrangements with V and J called. Such tables lack part of the clones; where checked against another copy, unresolved V genes explain under half of the gap, and the rest is unexplained. That table gives V, J and clone size, and the DNA gave D and trimming. This sample holds 350,000 to 450,000 clones; approximately 86% were observed only once. The ten largest clones take up less than 9% of the sample.

This specimen comes from a study of blood T cell repertoires in COVID-19 (dated by TCRdb to between 2020 and 2021). About the study as a whole: Samples from collaborators originated in the United States, Italy and Spain and spanned both the acute and convalescent phases of COVID-19. The prospective study material was composed of cDNA or gDNA derived from T cells, B-cell-depleted T cells, or PBMCs. Deeply sampled blood TCRbeta repertoires from subjects exposed to, actively infected with, or recovered from COVID-19 were included in the dataset. The repertoires were released in a freely available public database meant as a resource for research on the immune response to SARS-CoV-2. The samples were drawn from two sources: the first 160 participants of the ongoing ImmuneRACE study, and over 950 subjects contributed by 6 global collaborators. Sample metadata almost always included a de-identified subject ID, COVID-19 status, age in years and sex. Where available, HLA class I and class II types were taken from metadata supplied by the sample provider and were not determined by assay-based typing.

Here is what the overall study found, with its caveats: The amount of clinical and demographic metadata varied by source and participant and was provided uncurated.

After removal of 2 bases from V and 5 bases from J, the junction retains 6 bases not matched to a gene. As encoded in the germline V gene, CDR1 is LGHNA while CDR2 is YNFKEQ. From its cysteine to its phenylalanine, the CDR3 spans 17 amino acids. The only DNA kept is the CDR3, 51 bases in frame from the first base. At one collaborating source in Seattle, patients were enrolled during active infection and were followed longitudinally through the course of disease. Collaborating institutions collected whole blood in K2EDTA tubes following their own protocols. For TCRbeta analysis, collaborators shipped samples as frozen whole blood, isolated PBMCs, or DNA extracted from either of those sample types.

The sequenced material came from peripheral blood. This receptor chain uses TRBV4-2 and TRBJ2-1, with TRBD2 matching 13 junction bases. This receptor was obtained from a woman aged 60-75 years with COVID-19, enrolled during active disease. The DNA is TGTGCCAGCAGCCAACTTACTAGCGGGGGGGCCAACAATGAGCAGTTCTTC. It encodes CASSQLTSGGANNEQFF.